Presented here are 21 T cell receptor beta chains from one specimen sequenced in a study of T-cell reconstitution after alpha-beta-depleted transplantation in children. The TCRbeta library was prepared with unique molecular identifiers. TCRdb analysed the PCR reads with MiXCR anew, one entry per CDR3 protein. Here the sample spans about 540,000 distinct CDR3 sequences, 25% to 30% being singletons. The material sequenced was PBMCs, taken before TCRalphabeta/CD19-depleted stem cell transplant. The receptors originated from a boy under three years old with Wiskott-Aldrich syndrome, due to receive a stem cell transplant.

The chain links TRBV29-1 to TRBJ2-1; 9 nucleotides align to TRBD2. This CDR3 comprises 15 residues. In germline, CDR1 is SQVTM, CDR2 ANQGSEA. Unmatched junction bases numbered 12, after V lost 6 bases and J lost 6 bases. CDR3 coding DNA: TGCAGCGTGGGGGATAGCGGGAGTCTTAGCAATGAGCAGTTCTTC. Translated: CSVGDSGSLSNEQFF.

Concerning this clonotype itself: The junction and the germline gene differ at one end; a read error may be behind it. V gene TRBV20-1 combines with J gene TRBJ1-2, with 7 bases matching TRBD1. This CDR3 has 13 residues. Germline values: CDR1 DFQATT, CDR2 SNEGSKA (reference sequence). The DNA for the CDR3 is TGCAGTGGTAGACAGGGAGTTCAGTTATATGACACCTTC. It codes for CSGRQGVQLYDTF.

This clonotype was found a few times. The J gene is TRBJ1-1, the V gene TRBV20-1; D possibly corresponds to TRBD1 (6 bases). The germline V gene encodes CDR1 DFQATT and CDR2 SNEGSKA (reference sequence). The CDR3 loop spans 13 amino acids. The CDR3 bases are TGCAGGCCCAAAGGGGGGGGCGACCGGGGAGCTTTCTTT. It translates to CRPKGGGDRGAFF.

This clonotype was recorded at least ten times. The rearrangement uses TRBV27 and TRBJ2-7, with 7 bases that match TRBD1. This CDR3 is built from 13 residues. After removal of 6 bases from V and 3 bases from J, the junction contained 5 bases not matched to a gene. Germline V gene lookup returns CDR1 MNHEY and CDR2 SMNVEV (reference sequence). In nucleotides, the CDR3 is TGTGCCAGCAGCTTAAGACAGGGCTACGAGCAGTACTTC. It encodes CASSLRQGYEQYF.

This clonotype was counted a few times. J is TRBJ2-5 and V is TRBV7-9; D gene uncertain. This CDR3 is built from 13 residues. CDR1 and CDR2 (germline): SEHNR, FQNEAQ (reference sequence). V dropped 6 bases and J dropped 5 bases, with 13 bases sitting between them. The CDR3 loop reads CASSMISEETQYF. CDR3 in DNA: TGTGCCAGCAGTATGATCTCGGAGGAGACCCAGTACTTC.

This chain uses TRBV12-3 or TRBV12-4 with TRBJ2-1; 9 bases match TRBD2. The ends lost 8 bases at V and 5 bases at J; junction bases unmatched: 10. This CDR3 has 15 amino acids. CDR3 sequence reads: CASRRYLAGHNEQFF. CDR3 DNA: TGTGCCAGCCGACGGTACCTAGCGGGACACAATGAGCAGTTCTTC.

The V gene is TRBV5-1, the J gene TRBJ2-3; D is possibly TRBD1 (7 bases). Between the trimmed V and J ends, which lost 0 bases and 6 bases, there was a span of 11 bases. Germline CDR1 is SGHRS and CDR2 is YFSETQ. The CDR3 totals 14 residues. CDR3 amino acids: CASSLATGRDTQYF. In DNA form, the CDR3 reads TGCGCCAGCAGCTTGGCGACAGGGAGGGATACGCAGTATTTT.

This clonotype came up many times. V is TRBV5-1 and J is TRBJ2-1; TRBD1 matches at 10 bases. CDR3 length: 13 residues. Germline values: CDR1 SGHRS, CDR2 YFSETQ. V gave up 5 bases and J gave up 6 bases; unmatched junction bases: 2. DNA for the CDR3: TGCGCCAGCAGTTGGACAGGGGGCAATGAGCAGTTCTTC. This sequence encodes CASSWTGGNEQFF.

J is TRBJ2-1 and V is TRBV10-3; D is perhaps TRBD2 (5 bases). Germline lookup yields CDR1 ENHRY and CDR2 SYGVKD. The CDR3 consists of 14 residues. V gave up 7 bases and J gave up 6 bases, with 16 bases separating them. As DNA, the CDR3 is TGTGCCATCATGAGGGATTTGGAAGCCAATGAGCAGTTCTTC. Residues: CAIMRDLEANEQFF.

The gene calls are TRBV28 and TRBJ1-1; D is undetermined. Germline lookup yields CDR1 MDHEN and CDR2 SYDVKM. The CDR3 runs to 12 residues. The V end lost 2 bases, the J end lost 8 bases, and 9 bases lay between the germline ends. CDR3 nucleotides: TGTGCCAGCAGTTTAGTCGCGTCAGAAGCTTTCTTT. Residues: CASSLVASEAFF.

In this sample, this clonotype turned up a few times. The J gene is TRBJ1-1, the V gene TRBV5-1; the match to TRBD1 covers 8 bases. Germline CDR1 is SGHRS and CDR2 is YFSETQ. Germline trimming cut 4 bases from V and 3 bases from J; bases unmatched to any gene: 5. The CDR3 consists of 14 residues. The CDR3 nucleotides are TGCGCCAGCAGCCTCAAGACAGGGGACACTGAAGCTTTCTTT. Protein sequence: CASSLKTGDTEAFF. Based on the CDR3 plus reference TRBV5-1 and TRBJ1-1, the full variable domain is KAGVTQTPRYLIKTRGQQVTLSCSPISGHRSVSWYQQTPGQGLQFLFEYFSETQRNKGNFPGRFSGRQFSNSRSEMNVSTLELGDSALYLCASSLKTGDTEAFFGQGTRLTVV.

The chain uses TRBV15 and TRBJ2-2, with D possibly being TRBD1 or TRBD2 (5 bases each). CDR1 is LNHNV, CDR2 YYDKDF, per germline (reference sequence). The CDR3 loop spans 15 amino acids. V lost 1 base and J 4 bases, leaving 10 bases between the germline ends. CDR3 amino acids: CATSRGWGTTGELFF. The CDR3 nucleotides are TGTGCCACCAGCAGAGGTTGGGGGACCACCGGGGAGCTGTTTTTT.

The genes are TRBV24-1 and TRBJ2-7, with no clear D. This CDR3 region has 14 residues. Germline V lookup: CDR1 KGHDR, CDR2 SFDVKD. Trimming took off 1 base at V and 2 bases at J, with 8 bases between the two ends. The CDR3 bases are TGTGCCACCAGTGATTTTAACAGACCCTACGAGCAGTACTTC. As protein: CATSDFNRPYEQYF.

The V and J genes are TRBV12-3 or TRBV12-4 and TRBJ2-3; 8 nucleotides agree with TRBD2. The CDR3 consists of 13 residues. The V segment lost 11 bases and the J segment 6 bases; nucleotides outside the gene matches: 10. CDR3 sequence (DNA): TGTGCCGGGGCCGGGACTAGTACCGATACGCAGTATTTT. Translated: CAGAGTSTDTQYF.

This clonotype was counted between two and nine times. Here the CDR3 DNA reads TGCGCCAGCAGCCCATGGACAGGGGCTGGAAACACCATATATTTT. It is translated as CASSPWTGAGNTIYF. The chain joins TRBV5-1 to TRBJ1-3; 9 bases align to TRBD1. CDR3 length: 15 amino acids. Germline-derived CDR1 and CDR2 are SGHRS and YFSETQ. V lost 4 bases to trimming and J lost 2 bases; unmatched junction nucleotides: 4.

Turning to this clonotype: A read error may be the cause here, since a much bigger clone is one base away. V is TRBV4-2 and J is TRBJ2-7; D remains unclear. The V gene lost 2 bases and the J gene lost 3 bases, with 5 bases spanning the gap. The CDR3 runs to 12 residues. Germline CDR1 reads LGHNA; CDR2 reads YNFKEQ. CDR3 in amino acids: CASSQQCYEQYF. In nucleotides, the CDR3 is TGTGCCAGCAGCCAACAGTGCTACGAGCAGTACTTC.

The chain carries TRBV7-9 and TRBJ1-2; possible D gene TRBD1, 6 bases. V was trimmed by 7 bases and J by 4 bases, leaving 16 bases between them. Germline values: CDR1 SEHNR, CDR2 FQNEAQ (reference sequence). The CDR3 runs 14 residues. CDR3 nucleotides: TGTGCCAGCACCGATCAGGGGACACTCTATGGCTACACCTTC. This codes for CASTDQGTLYGYTF.

The V call is TRBV14, the J call TRBJ2-7; no clear D. CDR1 SGHDN and CDR2 FVKESK come from the germline V gene. V was cut by 2 bases and J by 0 bases, with 8 bases left in between. This CDR3 has 14 residues. The CDR3 nucleotides are TGTGCCAGCAGCCAAACGGGCCCCTCCTACGAGCAGTACTTC. Its protein product is CASSQTGPSYEQYF.

This clonotype was found once. V gene TRBV7-9 combines with J gene TRBJ2-3, with TRBD1 matching over 7 bases. CDR1 and CDR2 from the germline V gene are SEHNR and FQNEAQ (reference sequence). V gave up 1 base and J gave up 2 bases; unmatched junction bases: 6. The CDR3 sequence is 16 residues long. CDR3 sequence reads: CASSLDEGGNTDTQYF. The DNA for the CDR3 is TGTGCCAGCAGCTTAGACGAAGGGGGCAACACAGATACGCAGTATTTT. Drawing the rest from reference TRBV7-9 and TRBJ2-3, the complete variable domain is DTGVSQNPRHKITKRGQNVTFRCDPISEHNRLYWYRQTLGQGPEFLTYFQNEAQLEKSRLLSDRFSAERPKGSFSTLEIQRTEQGDSAMYLCASSLDEGGNTDTQYFGPGTRLTVL.

The genes are TRBV5-1 and TRBJ2-1, with 11 bases identical to TRBD1. Germline CDR1 and CDR2: SGHRS and YFSETQ. V trimming: 0 bases; J trimming: 3 bases; junction bases outside the gene matches: 5. The CDR3 has 17 residues. CDR3 sequence (DNA): TGCGCCAGCAGCTTGGGGACAGGGGGCGTAAGCTACAATGAGCAGTTCTTC. This translates into CASSLGTGGVSYNEQFF.

The genes are TRBV5-1 and TRBJ2-1; D perhaps matches TRBD2 (5 bases). CDR1 is SGHRS, CDR2 YFSETQ, per germline. The CDR3 runs to 16 residues. V lost 4 bases, J lost 8 bases, and 22 bases lay in between. The chain's CDR3 is CASSTLDHSAADEQFF. CDR3 sequence (DNA): TGCGCCAGCAGCACCCTTGACCATAGCGCGGCCGATGAGCAGTTCTTC. Supplemented by reference TRBV5-1 and TRBJ2-1, the full variable domain reads KAGVTQTPRYLIKTRGQQVTLSCSPISGHRSVSWYQQTPGQGLQFLFEYFSETQRNKGNFPGRFSGRQFSNSRSEMNVSTLELGDSALYLCASSTLDHSAADEQFFGPGTRLTVL.